This TCR beta chain was profiled in a study of cytotoxic CD8 clonotypes in ibrutinib-treated CLL. As for the study in general: Once treatment had gone on for a median of approximately 11 months, range 6 to 36, response samples were drawn.

Depth targeted 1 in 200,000 to 1 in 1 million T cells, averaging about 9.2x coverage per clonotype. Assay used: immunoSEQ multiplex PCR; TCRdb lists only in-frame clones, some missing. The sample consists of about 160,000 clones, about four fifths of them appearing once. The study's findings and limits: Collection times varied between progressing and sustained-remission patients.

CDR3 length: 12 residues. The V gene lost 3 bases and the J gene lost 7 bases, with 9 bases spanning the gap. The germline V gene encodes CDR1 SNHLY and CDR2 FYNNEI. Concerning this clone: No antigen is known for it.

The receptor's source is a human donor with chronic lymphocytic leukemia. The starting material was PBMCs, obtained after 12 months of ibrutinib treatment. The chain carries TRBV2 and TRBJ1-1; a weak D match, TRBD1 (6 bases). The CDR3 sequence: CASSDGGSEAFF. The CDR3 coding sequence is TGTGCCAGCAGTGACGGGGGCAGTGAAGCTTTCTTT.